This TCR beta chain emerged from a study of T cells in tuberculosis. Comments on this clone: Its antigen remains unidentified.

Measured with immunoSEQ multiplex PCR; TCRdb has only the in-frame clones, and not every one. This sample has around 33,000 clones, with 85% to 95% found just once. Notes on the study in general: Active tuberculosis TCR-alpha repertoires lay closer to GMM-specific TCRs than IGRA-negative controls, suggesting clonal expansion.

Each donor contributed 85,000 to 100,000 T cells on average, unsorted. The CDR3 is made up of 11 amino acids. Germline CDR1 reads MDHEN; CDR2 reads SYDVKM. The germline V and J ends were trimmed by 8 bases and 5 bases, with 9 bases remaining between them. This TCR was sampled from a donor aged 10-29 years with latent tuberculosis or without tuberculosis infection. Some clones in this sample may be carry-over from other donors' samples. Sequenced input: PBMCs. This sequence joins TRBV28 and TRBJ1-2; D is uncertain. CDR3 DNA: TGTGCCAGCGGGCTGCCATATGGCTACACCTTC. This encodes CASGLPYGYTF.